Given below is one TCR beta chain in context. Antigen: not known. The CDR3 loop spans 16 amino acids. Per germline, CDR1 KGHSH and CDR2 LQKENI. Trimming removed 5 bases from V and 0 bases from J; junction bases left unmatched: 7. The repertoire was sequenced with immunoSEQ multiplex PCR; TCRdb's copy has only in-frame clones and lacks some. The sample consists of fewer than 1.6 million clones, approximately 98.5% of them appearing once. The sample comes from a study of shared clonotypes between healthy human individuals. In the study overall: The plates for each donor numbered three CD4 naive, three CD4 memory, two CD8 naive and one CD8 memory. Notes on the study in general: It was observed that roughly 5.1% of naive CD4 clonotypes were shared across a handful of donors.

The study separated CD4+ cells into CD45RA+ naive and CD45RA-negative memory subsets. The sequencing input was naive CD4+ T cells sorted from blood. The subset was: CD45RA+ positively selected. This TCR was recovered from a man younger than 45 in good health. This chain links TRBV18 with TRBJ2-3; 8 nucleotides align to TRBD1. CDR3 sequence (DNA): TGTGCCAGCTCATCGAATTCAGGGGGCAGCACAGATACGCAGTATTTT. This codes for CASSSNSGGSTDTQYF.